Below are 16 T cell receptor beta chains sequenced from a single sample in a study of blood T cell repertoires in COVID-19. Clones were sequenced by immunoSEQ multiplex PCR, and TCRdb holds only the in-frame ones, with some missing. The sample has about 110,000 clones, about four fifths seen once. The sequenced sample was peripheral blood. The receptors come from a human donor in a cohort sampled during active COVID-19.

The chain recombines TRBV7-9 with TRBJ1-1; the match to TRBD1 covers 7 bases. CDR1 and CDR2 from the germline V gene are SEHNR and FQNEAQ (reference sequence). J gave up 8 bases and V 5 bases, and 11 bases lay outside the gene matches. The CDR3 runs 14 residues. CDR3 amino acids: CASSPFLQGNEAFF. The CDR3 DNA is TGTGCCAGCAGCCCCTTTCTACAGGGGAACGAAGCTTTCTTT.

In nucleotides, the CDR3 is TGTGCCAGCGGATATGGGGGGGGTATTTACAATGAGCAGTTCTTC. Protein: CASGYGGGIYNEQFF. J is TRBJ2-1 and V is TRBV6-5, with TRBD2 matching over 7 bases. The CDR3 has 15 residues. Germline V CDR1 and CDR2: MNHEY, SVGAGI. The trim removed 8 bases at V and 4 bases at J, leaving 11 bases unmatched.

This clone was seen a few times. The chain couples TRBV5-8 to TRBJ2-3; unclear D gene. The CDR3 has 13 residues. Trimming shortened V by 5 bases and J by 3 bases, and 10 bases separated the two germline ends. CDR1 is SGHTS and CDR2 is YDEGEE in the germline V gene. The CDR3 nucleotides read TGTGCCAGCAGGTTAAAGCAAACAGATACGCAGTATTTT. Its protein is CASRLKQTDTQYF.

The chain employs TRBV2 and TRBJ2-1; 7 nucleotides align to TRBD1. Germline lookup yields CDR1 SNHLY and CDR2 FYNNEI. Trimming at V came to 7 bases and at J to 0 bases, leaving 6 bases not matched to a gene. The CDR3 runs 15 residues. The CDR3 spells CASTAEGASYNEQFF. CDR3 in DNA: TGTGCCAGCACCGCCGAGGGGGCCTCCTACAATGAGCAGTTCTTC.

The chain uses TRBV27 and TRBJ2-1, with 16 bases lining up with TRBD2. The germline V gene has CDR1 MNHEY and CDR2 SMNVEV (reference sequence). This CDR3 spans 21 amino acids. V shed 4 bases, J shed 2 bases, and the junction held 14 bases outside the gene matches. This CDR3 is CASSSLLLPGLAGGPYNEQFF. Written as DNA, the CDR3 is TGTGCCAGCAGTTCGCTACTACTTCCGGGACTAGCGGGAGGGCCCTACAATGAGCAGTTCTTC.

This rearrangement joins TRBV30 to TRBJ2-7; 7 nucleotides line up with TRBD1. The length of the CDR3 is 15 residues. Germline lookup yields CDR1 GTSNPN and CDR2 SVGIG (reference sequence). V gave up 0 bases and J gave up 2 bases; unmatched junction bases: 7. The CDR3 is CAWSVRGQVAYEQYF. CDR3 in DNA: TGTGCCTGGAGTGTACGTGGACAGGTAGCCTACGAGCAGTACTTC.

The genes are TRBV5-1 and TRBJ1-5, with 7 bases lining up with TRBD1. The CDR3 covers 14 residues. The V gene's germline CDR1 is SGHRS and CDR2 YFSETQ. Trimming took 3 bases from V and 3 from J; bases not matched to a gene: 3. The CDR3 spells CASSSGTANQPQHF. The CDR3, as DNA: TGCGCCAGCAGCTCGGGGACAGCCAATCAGCCCCAGCATTTT. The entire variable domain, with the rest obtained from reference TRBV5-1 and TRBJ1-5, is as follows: KAGVTQTPRYLIKTRGQQVTLSCSPISGHRSVSWYQQTPGQGLQFLFEYFSETQRNKGNFPGRFSGRQFSNSRSEMNVSTLELGDSALYLCASSSGTANQPQHFGDGTRLSIL.

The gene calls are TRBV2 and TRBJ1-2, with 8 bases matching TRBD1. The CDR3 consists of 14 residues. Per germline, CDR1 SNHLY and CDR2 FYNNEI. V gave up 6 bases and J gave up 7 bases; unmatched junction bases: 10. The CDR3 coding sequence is TGTGCCAGCAGAGTGACAGGGGTCTCTAGTGGCTACACCTTC. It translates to CASRVTGVSSGYTF.

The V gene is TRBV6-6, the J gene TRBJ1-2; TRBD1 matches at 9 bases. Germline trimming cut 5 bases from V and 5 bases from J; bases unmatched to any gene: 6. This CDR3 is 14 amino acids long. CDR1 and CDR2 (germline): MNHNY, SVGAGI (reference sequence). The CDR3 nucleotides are TGTGCCAGCAGTCCAGGACAGGGGAGATATGGCTACACCTTC. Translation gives CASSPGQGRYGYTF.

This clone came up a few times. The CDR3 region is CASSLSLGQGGTGELFF. The CDR3 bases are TGCGCCAGCAGCTTGTCATTGGGACAGGGAGGCACCGGGGAGCTGTTTTTT. V is TRBV5-1 and J is TRBJ2-2, with 9 bases that match TRBD1. Germline lookup yields CDR1 SGHRS and CDR2 YFSETQ. The CDR3 is 17 residues long. V gave up 1 base and J gave up 4 bases; unmatched junction bases: 8.

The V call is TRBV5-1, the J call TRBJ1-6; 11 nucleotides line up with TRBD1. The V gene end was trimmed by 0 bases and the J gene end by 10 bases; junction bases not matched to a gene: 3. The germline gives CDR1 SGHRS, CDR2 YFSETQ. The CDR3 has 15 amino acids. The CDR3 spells CASSLEGQGVSPLHF. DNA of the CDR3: TGCGCCAGCAGCTTGGAGGGACAGGGGGTATCACCCCTCCACTTT.

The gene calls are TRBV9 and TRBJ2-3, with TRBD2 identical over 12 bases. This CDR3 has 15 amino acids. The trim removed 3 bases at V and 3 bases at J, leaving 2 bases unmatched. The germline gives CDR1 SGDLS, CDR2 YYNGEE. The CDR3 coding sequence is TGTGCCAGCAGCGGACTAGCGGGAGTTACAGATACGCAGTATTTT. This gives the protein CASSGLAGVTDTQYF.

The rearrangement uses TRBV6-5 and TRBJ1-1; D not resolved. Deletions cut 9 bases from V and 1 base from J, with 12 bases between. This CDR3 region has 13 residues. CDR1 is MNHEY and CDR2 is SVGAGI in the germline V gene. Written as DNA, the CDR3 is TGTGCCAGTATCCAAACTTGGAACACTGAAGCTTTCTTT. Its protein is CASIQTWNTEAFF.

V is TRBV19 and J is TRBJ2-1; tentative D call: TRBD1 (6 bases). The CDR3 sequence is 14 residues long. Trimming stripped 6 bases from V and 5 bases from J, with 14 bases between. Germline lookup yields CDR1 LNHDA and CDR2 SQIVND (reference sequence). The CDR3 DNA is TGTGCCAGTAGAGACCGGGACAACCACAATGAGCAGTTCTTC. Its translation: CASRDRDNHNEQFF.

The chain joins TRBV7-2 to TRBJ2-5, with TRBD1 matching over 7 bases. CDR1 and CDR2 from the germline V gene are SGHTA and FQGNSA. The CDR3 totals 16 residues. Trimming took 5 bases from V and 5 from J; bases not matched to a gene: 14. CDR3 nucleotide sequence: TGTGCCAGCAGCCCCAGACAGGGCTTACAAACCGAGACCCAGTACTTC. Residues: CASSPRQGLQTETQYF. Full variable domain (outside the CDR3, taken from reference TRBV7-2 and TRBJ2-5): GAGVSQSPSNKVTEKGKDVELRCDPISGHTALYWYRQSLGQGLEFLIYFQGNSAPDKSGLPSDRFSAERTGGSVSTLTIQRTQQEDSAVYLCASSPRQGLQTETQYFGPGTRLLVL.

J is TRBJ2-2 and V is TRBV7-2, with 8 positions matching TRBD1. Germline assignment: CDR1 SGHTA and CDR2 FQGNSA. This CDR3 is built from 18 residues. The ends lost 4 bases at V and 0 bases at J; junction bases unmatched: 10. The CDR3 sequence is CASSSQGQGASNTGELFF. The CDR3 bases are TGTGCCAGCAGCTCCCAGGGGCAGGGGGCTTCGAACACCGGGGAGCTGTTTTTT.